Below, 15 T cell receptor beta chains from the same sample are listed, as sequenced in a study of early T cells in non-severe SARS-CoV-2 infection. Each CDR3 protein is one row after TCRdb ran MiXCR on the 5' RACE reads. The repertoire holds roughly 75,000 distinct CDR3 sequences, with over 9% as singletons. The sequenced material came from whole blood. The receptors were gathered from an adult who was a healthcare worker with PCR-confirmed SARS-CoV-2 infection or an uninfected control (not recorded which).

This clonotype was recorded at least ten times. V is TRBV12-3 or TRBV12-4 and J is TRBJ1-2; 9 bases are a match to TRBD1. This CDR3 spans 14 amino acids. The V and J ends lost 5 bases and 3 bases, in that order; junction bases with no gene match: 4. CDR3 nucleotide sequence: TGTGCCAGCAGTCCGACAGGGGGTTACTATGGCTACACCTTC. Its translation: CASSPTGGYYGYTF.

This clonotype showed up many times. For the CDR3, the DNA is TGTGCCAGCAGAAGGACTAGCGGGAGGGCCTCCGAAACTTACAATGAGCAGTTCTTC. Translation gives CASRRTSGRASETYNEQFF. The chain couples TRBV27 to TRBJ2-1; 15 bases are a match to TRBD2. The V and J ends lost 6 bases and 4 bases, in that order; junction bases with no gene match: 13. CDR3 length: 19 amino acids. Germline V gene data show CDR1 as MNHEY and CDR2 as SMNVEV (reference sequence).

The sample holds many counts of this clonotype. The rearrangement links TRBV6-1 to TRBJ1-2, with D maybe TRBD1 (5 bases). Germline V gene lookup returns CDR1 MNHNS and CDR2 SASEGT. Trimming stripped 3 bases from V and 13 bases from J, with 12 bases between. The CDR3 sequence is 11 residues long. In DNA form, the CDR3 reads TGTGCCAGCAGTGACACAGGCTTCGGCACCTTC. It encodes CASSDTGFGTF.

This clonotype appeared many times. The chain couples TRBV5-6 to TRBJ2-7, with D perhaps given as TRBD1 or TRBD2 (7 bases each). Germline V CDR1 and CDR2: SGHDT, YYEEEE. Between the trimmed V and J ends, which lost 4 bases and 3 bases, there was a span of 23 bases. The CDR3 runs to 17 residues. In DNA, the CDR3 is TGTGCCAGCAGCCGGGGAGGGGGCCGGCTAGGAAGCTACGAGCAGTACTTC. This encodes CASSRGGGRLGSYEQYF.

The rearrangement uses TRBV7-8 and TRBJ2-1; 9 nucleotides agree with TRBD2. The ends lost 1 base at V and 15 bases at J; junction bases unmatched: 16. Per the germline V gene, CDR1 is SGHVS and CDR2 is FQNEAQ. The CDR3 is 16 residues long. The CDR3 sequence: CASSLDRREGPLRGFF. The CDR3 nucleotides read TGTGCCAGCAGCTTAGATCGGCGGGAGGGCCCGTTGAGGGGGTTCTTC.

CDR3 in DNA: TGCAGCGTTGGCCGCCCCCTTAGGTCTGAGCAGTTCTTC. Translated: CSVGRPLRSEQFF. The chain has TRBV29-1 and TRBJ2-1; no clear D. The CDR3 runs to 13 residues. Germline lookup yields CDR1 SQVTM and CDR2 ANQGSEA. Trimming left V 4 bases short and J 9 bases short, with 16 bases between.

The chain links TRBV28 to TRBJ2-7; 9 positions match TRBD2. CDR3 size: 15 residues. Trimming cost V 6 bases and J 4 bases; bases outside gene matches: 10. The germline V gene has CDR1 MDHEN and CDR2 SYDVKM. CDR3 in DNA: TGTGCCAGCAGCCCTTCTAGCGGGATCTCTTACGAGCAGTACTTC. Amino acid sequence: CASSPSSGISYEQYF. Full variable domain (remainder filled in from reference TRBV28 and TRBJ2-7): DVKVTQSSRYLVKRTGEKVFLECVQDMDHENMFWYRQDPGLGLRLIYFSYDVKMKEKGDIPEGYSVSREKKERFSLILESASTNQTSMYLCASSPSSGISYEQYFGPGTRLTVT.

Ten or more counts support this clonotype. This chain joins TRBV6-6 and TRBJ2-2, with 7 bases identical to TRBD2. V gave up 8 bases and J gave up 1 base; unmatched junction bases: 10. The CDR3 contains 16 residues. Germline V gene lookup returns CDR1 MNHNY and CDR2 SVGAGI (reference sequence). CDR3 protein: CASSSRPSGNTGELFF. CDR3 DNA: TGTGCCAGCTCCTCGAGGCCTAGCGGGAACACCGGGGAGCTGTTTTTT.

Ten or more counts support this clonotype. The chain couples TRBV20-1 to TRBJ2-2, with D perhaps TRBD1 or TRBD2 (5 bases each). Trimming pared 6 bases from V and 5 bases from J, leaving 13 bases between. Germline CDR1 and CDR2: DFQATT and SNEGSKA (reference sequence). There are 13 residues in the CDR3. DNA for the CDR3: TGCAGTGCCGCATCAGAGGGGACCGGGGAGCTGTTTTTT. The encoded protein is CSAASEGTGELFF.

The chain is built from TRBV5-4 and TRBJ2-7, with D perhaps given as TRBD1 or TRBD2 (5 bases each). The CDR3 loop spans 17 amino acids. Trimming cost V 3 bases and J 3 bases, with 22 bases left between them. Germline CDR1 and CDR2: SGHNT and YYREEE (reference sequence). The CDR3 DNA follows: TGTGCCAGCAGCTCTCCCGCAAAGGCAGGGAGTGACTACGAGCAGTACTTC. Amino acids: CASSSPAKAGSDYEQYF.

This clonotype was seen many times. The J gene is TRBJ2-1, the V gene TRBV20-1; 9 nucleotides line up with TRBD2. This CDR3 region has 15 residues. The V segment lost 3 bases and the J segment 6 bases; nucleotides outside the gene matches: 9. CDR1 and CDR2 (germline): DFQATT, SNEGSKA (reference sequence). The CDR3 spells CSARGRSGRRNEQFF. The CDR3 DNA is TGCAGTGCTAGGGGACGGAGCGGGAGGCGCAATGAGCAGTTCTTC.

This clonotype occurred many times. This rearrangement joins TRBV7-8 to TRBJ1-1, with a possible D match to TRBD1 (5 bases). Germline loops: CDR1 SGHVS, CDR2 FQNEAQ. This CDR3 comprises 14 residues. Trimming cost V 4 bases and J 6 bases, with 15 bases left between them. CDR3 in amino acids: CASSWRDRSAEAFF. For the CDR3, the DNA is TGTGCCAGCAGCTGGAGGGACCGATCGGCTGAAGCTTTCTTT.

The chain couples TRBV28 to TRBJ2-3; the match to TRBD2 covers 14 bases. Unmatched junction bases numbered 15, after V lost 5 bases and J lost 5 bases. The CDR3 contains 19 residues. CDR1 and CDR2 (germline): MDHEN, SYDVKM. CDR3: CASSPRTSGRTGRGDTQYF. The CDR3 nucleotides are TGTGCCAGCAGTCCTCGGACTAGCGGGAGGACAGGCAGAGGAGATACGCAGTATTTT.

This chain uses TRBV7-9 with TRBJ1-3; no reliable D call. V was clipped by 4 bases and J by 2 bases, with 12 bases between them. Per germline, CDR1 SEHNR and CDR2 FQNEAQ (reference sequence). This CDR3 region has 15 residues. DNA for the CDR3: TGTGCCAGCAGCTCTTACGCGGAACCTGGAAACACCATATATTTT. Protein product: CASSSYAEPGNTIYF.

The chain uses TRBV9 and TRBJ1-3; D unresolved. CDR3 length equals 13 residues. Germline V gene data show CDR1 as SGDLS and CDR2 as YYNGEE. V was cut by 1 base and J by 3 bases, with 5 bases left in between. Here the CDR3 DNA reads TGTGCCAGCAGCGTAAGCAGTGGAAACACCATATATTTT. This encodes CASSVSSGNTIYF. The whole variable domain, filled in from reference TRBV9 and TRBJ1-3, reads DSGVTQTPKHLITATGQRVTLRCSPRSGDLSVYWYQQSLDQGLQFLIQYYNGEERAKGNILERFSAQQFPDLHSELNLSSLELGDSALYFCASSVSSGNTIYFGEGSWLTVV.